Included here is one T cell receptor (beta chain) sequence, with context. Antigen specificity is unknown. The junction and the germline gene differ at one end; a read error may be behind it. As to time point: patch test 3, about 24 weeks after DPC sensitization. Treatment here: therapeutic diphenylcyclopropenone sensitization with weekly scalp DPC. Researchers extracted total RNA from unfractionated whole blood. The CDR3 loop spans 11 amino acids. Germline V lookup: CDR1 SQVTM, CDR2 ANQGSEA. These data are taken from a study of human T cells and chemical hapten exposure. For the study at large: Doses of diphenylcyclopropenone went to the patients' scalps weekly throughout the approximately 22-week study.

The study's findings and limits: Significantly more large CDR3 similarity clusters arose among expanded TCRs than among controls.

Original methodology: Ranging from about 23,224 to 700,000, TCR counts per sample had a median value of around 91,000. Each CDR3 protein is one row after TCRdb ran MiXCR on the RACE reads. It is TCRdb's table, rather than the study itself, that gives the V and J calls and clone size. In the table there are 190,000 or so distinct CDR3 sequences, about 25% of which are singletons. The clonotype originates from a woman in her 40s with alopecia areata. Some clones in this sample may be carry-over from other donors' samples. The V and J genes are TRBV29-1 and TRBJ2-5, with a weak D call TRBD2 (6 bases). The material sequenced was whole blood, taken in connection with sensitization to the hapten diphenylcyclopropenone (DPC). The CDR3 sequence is CSVGTGGTRYF. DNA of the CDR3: TGCAGCGTCGGAACTGGGGGGACCCGGTACTTC. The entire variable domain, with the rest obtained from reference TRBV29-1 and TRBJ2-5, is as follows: SAVISQKPSRDICQRGTSLTIQCQVDSQVTMMFWYRQQPGQSLTLIATANQGSEATYESGFVIDKFPISRPNLTFSTLTVSNMSPEDSSIYLCSVGTGGTRYFGPGTRLLVL.